The sequence of this T cell receptor (beta chain) was determined in a study of cytomegalovirus exposure and HLA in healthy donors. Study findings and constraints: Reportedly, diagnosis of cytomegalovirus status by the classifier showed high specificity and sensitivity. Cytomegalovirus association was assigned to about 150 TCR beta chains. Three chains linked to CMV were shown in vitro to be specific for CMV antigens.

Points on this clone: Its antigen is unknown.

Method: immunoSEQ multiplex PCR; TCRdb's copy keeps in-frame clones and lacks some. The sample lists fewer than 95,000 clones, 84% occurring once. The donors were in the 120-subject validation cohort, distinct from the roughly 600-subject first cohort. Germline lookup yields CDR1 LGHNA and CDR2 YSLEER. Trimming stripped 4 bases from V and 7 bases from J, with 20 bases between. The CDR3 spans 16 residues. Material for sequencing was PBMCs. This rearrangement joins TRBV4-3 to TRBJ1-3; maybe TRBD1 (6 bases). The source of this sequence is a woman aged 18 to 35 in good health and CMV-seropositive. For the CDR3, the DNA is TGCGCCAGCAGCCCACGCGGAGTTGCCCAGGGGAACACCATATATTTT. It translates to CASSPRGVAQGNTIYF.